This T cell receptor (beta chain) was identified during a study of technical replicates of blood from a handful of donors. There are 15 residues in the CDR3. V was shortened by 5 bases and J by 7 bases, with 17 bases between the two germline ends. Germline CDR1 SNHLY, CDR2 FYNNEI. This table comes from immunoSEQ multiplex PCR, and its TCRdb copy is limited to in-frame clones, with some not included. The data show some 60,000 clones, 91% seen once. This clonotype was sampled from a human donor in good health. Some clones in this sample may be carry-over from other donors' samples. The J gene is TRBJ2-2, the V gene TRBV2; D remains unclear. Sequenced material: PBMCs. CDR3 in amino acids: CASSYIKRPGGELFF. As DNA, the CDR3 is TGTGCCAGCAGTTATATCAAACGGCCGGGCGGGGAGCTGTTTTTT.